Listed below are T cell receptor beta chains from one sample, sequenced in a study of blood T cell repertoires in COVID-19. Libraries were prepared by immunoSEQ multiplex PCR; TCRdb keeps only in-frame clonotypes and omits some of them. The sample carries roughly 200,000 clones, 82% recorded once. Material: peripheral blood. The receptors stem from a woman of 80 years or more with COVID-19, enrolled during active disease. CDR3s include the opening cysteine and the closing phenylalanine or tryptophan. A D gene is named only where the DNA matches it firmly.

j_call,v_call,d_call,cdr3_aa
TRBJ1-3,TRBV21-1,.,CASSKDSFNYSGNTIYF
TRBJ2-5,TRBV10-3,.,CAISVGGGSRETQYF
TRBJ1-3,TRBV12-5,TRBD1,CASGFSGGFGNTIYF
TRBJ1-1,TRBV2,.,CASSAMDSSYTEAFF
TRBJ2-1,TRBV10-2,TRBD2,CASTSTLSGGANEQFF
TRBJ1-4,TRBV5-5,.,CASSLTALAGEKLFF
TRBJ2-5,TRBV5-1,TRBD1,CASTTQGIGETQYF
TRBJ2-1,TRBV5-1,TRBD1,CASSFGQGPYNEQFF
TRBJ1-5,TRBV30,TRBD1,CAWSVRDSLNQPQHF
TRBJ1-5,TRBV9,.,CASSPGNLNQPQHF
TRBJ1-5,TRBV7-9,TRBD1,CASSPDRANQPQHF
TRBJ1-5,TRBV7-9,.,CASSLLGGQPQHF
TRBJ1-2,TRBV18,TRBD1,CASSPGTGDNYGYTF
TRBJ1-1,TRBV2,.,CASSAKGRGTEAFF
TRBJ1-2,TRBV7-9,.,CASSLGSFYGYTF
TRBJ2-5,TRBV5-4,.,CASSTSRPGSRASQYF
TRBJ2-2,TRBV10-2,TRBD2,CASLGLSNTGELFF
TRBJ2-7,TRBV6-5,.,CASSYTTRAPGEQYF
TRBJ1-1,TRBV19,.,CASSGQTMNTEAFF
TRBJ1-2,TRBV27,.,CASSSGRDRLELNWGYTF